The clone carrying this TCR beta chain was found a few times. The CDR3 is 15 residues long. The germline V gene encodes CDR1 KGHDR and CDR2 SFDVKD. The V gene end was trimmed by 0 bases and the J gene end by 7 bases; junction bases not matched to a gene: 0. Relying on iRepertoire HTBI primers and Arm-PCR of CDR3 regions, the team built TCR beta libraries. MiXCR was run by TCRdb on the multiplex PCR reads, yielding one entry per CDR3 protein. The sample holds 200,000 to 300,000 distinct CDR3 sequences, around 20% seen once. This sample stems from a study of regulatory T cells in long-lasting Graves disease. Study-level information: Antithyroid drug exposure in newly diagnosed Graves' patients had lasted under 3 months.

Time point given: newly diagnosed GD, antithyroid drugs for less than 3 months. PBMCs were the source of the RNA used for TCR sequencing. J is TRBJ2-1 and V is TRBV24-1; 12 nucleotides match TRBD2. The origin of this receptor is a female donor with Graves disease. The specimen was peripheral blood mononuclear cells (PBMCs), collected at new diagnosis, from a patient treated with antithyroid drugs. This chain's CDR3 is CATSDLLAGGNEQFF. CDR3 sequence (DNA): TGTGCCACCAGTGATTTGCTAGCGGGGGGGAATGAGCAGTTCTTC.